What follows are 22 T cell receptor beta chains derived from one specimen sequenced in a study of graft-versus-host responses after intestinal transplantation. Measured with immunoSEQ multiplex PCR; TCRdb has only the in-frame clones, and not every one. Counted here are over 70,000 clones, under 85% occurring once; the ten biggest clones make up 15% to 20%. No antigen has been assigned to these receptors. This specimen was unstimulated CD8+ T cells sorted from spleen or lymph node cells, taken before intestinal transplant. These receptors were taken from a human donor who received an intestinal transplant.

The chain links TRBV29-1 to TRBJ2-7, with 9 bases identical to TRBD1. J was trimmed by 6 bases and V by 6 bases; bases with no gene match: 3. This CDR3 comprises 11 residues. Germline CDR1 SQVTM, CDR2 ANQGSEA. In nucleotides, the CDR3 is TGCAGCGTCGCGACAGGGGGCGAGCAGTACTTC. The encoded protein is CSVATGGEQYF.

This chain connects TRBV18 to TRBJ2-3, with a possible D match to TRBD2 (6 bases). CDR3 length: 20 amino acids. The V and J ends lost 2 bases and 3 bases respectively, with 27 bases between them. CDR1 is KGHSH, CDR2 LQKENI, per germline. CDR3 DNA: TGTGCCAGCTCACCAGATGATCCGCGGGGCAGGAGGGAGAGAACAGATACGCAGTATTTT. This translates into CASSPDDPRGRRERTDTQYF.

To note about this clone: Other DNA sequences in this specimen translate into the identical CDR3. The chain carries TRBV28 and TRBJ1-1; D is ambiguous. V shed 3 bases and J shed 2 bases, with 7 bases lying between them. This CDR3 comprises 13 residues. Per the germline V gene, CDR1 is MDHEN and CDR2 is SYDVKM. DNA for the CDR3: TGTGCCAGCAGTTTGTTAGGAAACACTGAAGCTTTCTTT. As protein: CASSLLGNTEAFF.

Here the CDR3 reads CASSPTSAATDTQYF. CDR3 coding DNA: TGTGCCAGCAGTCCGACTAGCGCGGCCACAGATACGCAGTATTTT. The chain employs TRBV28 and TRBJ2-3; TRBD2 matches at 8 bases. Germline CDR1 reads MDHEN; CDR2 reads SYDVKM. V shed 5 bases and J 2 bases; nucleotides not matched to a gene: 6. The CDR3 loop spans 15 amino acids.

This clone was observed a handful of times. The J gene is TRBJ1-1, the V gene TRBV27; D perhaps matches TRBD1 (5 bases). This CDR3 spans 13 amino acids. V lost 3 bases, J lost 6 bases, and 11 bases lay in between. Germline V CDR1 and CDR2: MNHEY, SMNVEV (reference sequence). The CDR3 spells CASSLGGNAEAFF. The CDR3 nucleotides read TGTGCCAGCAGTTTGGGGGGTAACGCTGAAGCTTTCTTT.

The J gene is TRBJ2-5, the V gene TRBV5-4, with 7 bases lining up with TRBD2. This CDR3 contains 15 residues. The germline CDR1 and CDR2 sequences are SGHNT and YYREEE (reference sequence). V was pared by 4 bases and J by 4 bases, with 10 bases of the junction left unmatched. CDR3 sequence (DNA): TGTGCCAGCAGCCCCCGGGACGGGGGGATAGAGACCCAGTACTTC. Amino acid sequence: CASSPRDGGIETQYF.

For the CDR3, the DNA is TGTGCCAGCACTCCGAGCGGGGGGGCCTACAATGAGCAGTTCTTC. It yields the protein CASTPSGGAYNEQFF. This rearrangement joins TRBV6-5 to TRBJ2-1, with TRBD2 matching over 10 bases. Germline V gives CDR1 MNHEY, CDR2 SVGAGI. This CDR3 spans 15 amino acids. Losses at the gene ends were 7 bases for V and 2 bases for J; bases not matched to a gene: 5.

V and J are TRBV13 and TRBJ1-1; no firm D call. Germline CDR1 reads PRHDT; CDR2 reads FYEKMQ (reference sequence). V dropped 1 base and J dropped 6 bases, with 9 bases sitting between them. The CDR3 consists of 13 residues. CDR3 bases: TGTGCCAGCAGCTTAGTGGGGTTAGCTGAAGCTTTCTTT. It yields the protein CASSLVGLAEAFF.

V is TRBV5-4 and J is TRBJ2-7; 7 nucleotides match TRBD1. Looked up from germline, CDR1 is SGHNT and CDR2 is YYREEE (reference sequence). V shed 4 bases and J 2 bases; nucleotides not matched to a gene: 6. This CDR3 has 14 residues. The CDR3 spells CASSPGTEPYEQYF. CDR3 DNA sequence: TGTGCCAGCAGCCCAGGGACAGAACCCTACGAGCAGTACTTC. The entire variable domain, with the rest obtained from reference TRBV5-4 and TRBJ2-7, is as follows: ETGVTQSPTHLIKTRGQQVTLRCSSQSGHNTVSWYQQALGQGPQFIFQYYREEENGRGNFPPRFSGLQFPNYSSELNVNALELDDSALYLCASSPGTEPYEQYFGPGTRLTVT.

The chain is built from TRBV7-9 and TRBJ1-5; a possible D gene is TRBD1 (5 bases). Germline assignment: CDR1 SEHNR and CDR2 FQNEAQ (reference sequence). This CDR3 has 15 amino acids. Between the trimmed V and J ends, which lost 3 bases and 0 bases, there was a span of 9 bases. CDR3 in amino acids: CASSFTGHSNQPQHF. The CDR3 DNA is TGTGCCAGCAGCTTCACAGGACATAGCAATCAGCCCCAGCATTTT.

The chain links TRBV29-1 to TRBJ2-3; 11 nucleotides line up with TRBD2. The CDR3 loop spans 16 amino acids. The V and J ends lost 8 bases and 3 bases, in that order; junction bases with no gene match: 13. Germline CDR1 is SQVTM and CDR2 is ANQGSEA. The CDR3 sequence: CSYEGTSGRPTDTQYF. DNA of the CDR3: TGCAGCTATGAGGGTACTAGCGGGAGACCGACAGATACGCAGTATTTT.

As DNA, the CDR3 is TGTGCCAGCAGCTTAAGGGATGGGAGGGCAGCCGGGACTAGCGGGATCTCCTACGAGCAGTACTTC. This encodes CASSLRDGRAAGTSGISYEQYF. This rearrangement joins TRBV7-3 to TRBJ2-7; 13 bases are a match to TRBD2. There are 22 residues in the CDR3. Germline loops: CDR1 SGHTA, CDR2 FQGTGA. V lost 1 base, J lost 0 bases, and 18 bases stayed unmatched.

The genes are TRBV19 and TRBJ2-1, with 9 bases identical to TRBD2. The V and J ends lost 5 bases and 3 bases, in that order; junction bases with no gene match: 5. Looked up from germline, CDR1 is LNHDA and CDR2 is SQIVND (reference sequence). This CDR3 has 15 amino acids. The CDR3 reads CASSDYSGGYNEQFF. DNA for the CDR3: TGTGCCAGTAGTGACTATAGCGGGGGCTACAATGAGCAGTTCTTC.

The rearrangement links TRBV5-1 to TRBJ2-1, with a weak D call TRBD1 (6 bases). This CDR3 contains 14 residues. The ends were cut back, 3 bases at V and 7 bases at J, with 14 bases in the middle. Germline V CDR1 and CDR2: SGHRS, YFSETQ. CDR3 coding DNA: TGCGCCAGCAGCTACAAGGGGGAGAAGAATGAGCAGTTCTTC. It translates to CASSYKGEKNEQFF.

In nucleotides, the CDR3 is TGTGCCACCAGCAGGGCTCTCCTCACCGGGGAGCTGTTTTTT. It is translated as CATSRALLTGELFF. The chain links TRBV15 to TRBJ2-2; no reliable D call. V gave up 3 bases and J gave up 4 bases, with 9 bases separating them. This CDR3 spans 14 amino acids. Germline CDR1 and CDR2: LNHNV and YYDKDF (reference sequence).

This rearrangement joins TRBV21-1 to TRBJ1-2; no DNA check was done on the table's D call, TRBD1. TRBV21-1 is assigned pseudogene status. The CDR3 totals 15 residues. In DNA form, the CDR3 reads TGTGCCAGCAGCAAAGATGAAGGGGTTCGCTATGGCTACACCTTC. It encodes CASSKDEGVRYGYTF.

The CDR3 sequence: CASSVMGGGDGYTF. In DNA form, the CDR3 reads TGTGCCAGCAGCGTAATGGGGGGCGGGGATGGCTACACCTTC. The rearrangement uses TRBV7-2 and TRBJ1-2; tentatively, D is TRBD1 (6 bases). V lost 5 bases and J lost 6, with 16 bases in between. The CDR3 totals 14 residues. Germline V lookup: CDR1 SGHTA, CDR2 FQGNSA.

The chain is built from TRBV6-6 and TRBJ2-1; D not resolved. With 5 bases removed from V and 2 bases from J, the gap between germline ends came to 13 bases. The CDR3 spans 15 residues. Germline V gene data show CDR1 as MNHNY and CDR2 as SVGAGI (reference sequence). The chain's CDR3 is CASSTRTRPYNEQFF. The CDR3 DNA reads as TGTGCCAGCAGTACCCGAACGAGACCCTACAATGAGCAGTTCTTC.

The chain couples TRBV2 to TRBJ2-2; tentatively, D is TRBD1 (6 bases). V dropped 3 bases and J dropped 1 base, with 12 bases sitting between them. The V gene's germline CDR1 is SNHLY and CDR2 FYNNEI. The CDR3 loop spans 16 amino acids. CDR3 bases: TGTGCCAGCAGTGATAAGGACAGACTGAACACCGGGGAGCTGTTTTTT. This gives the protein CASSDKDRLNTGELFF.

The CDR3 reads CASSPSGQLSSYNEQFF. The CDR3 nucleotides read TGTGCCAGCAGCCCCAGTGGACAACTGAGCTCCTACAATGAGCAGTTCTTC. The rearrangement links TRBV2 to TRBJ2-1; possible D gene TRBD1, 5 bases. The CDR3 covers 17 residues. CDR1 is SNHLY, CDR2 FYNNEI, per germline. The ends were cut back, 6 bases at V and 0 bases at J, with 18 bases in the middle.

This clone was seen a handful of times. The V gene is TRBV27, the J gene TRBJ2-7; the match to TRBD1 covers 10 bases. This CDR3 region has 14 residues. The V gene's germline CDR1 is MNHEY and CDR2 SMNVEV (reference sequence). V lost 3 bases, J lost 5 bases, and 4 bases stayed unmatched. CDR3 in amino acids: CASSLGTGVHEQYF. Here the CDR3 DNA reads TGTGCCAGCAGTTTGGGGACAGGGGTCCACGAGCAGTACTTC.

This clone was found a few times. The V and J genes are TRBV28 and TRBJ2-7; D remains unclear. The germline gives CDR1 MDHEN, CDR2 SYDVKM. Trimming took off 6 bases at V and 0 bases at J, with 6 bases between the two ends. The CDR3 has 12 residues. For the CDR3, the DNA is TGTGCCAGCAGCGAGTTCTCCTACGAGCAGTACTTC. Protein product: CASSEFSYEQYF. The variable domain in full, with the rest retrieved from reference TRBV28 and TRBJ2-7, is DVKVTQSSRYLVKRTGEKVFLECVQDMDHENMFWYRQDPGLGLRLIYFSYDVKMKEKGDIPEGYSVSREKKERFSLILESASTNQTSMYLCASSEFSYEQYFGPGTRLTVT.